The entry below describes one T cell receptor beta chain. The sample is drawn from a study of cytomegalovirus exposure and HLA in healthy donors. CDR3 length equals 16 residues. The junction had 10 bases not matched to a gene; V was cut back by 5 bases and J by 0 bases. Germline V CDR1 and CDR2: MDHEN, SYDVKM. With 60 Vbeta and 13 Jbeta primers, the PCR was carried out. Measured with immunoSEQ multiplex PCR; TCRdb has only the in-frame clones, and not every one. The sample lists some 130,000 clones, approximately 70% occurring once. The chain joins TRBV28 to TRBJ2-7, with 7 bases that match TRBD1. This receptor was taken from a human donor in good health. The sequencing input was PBMCs. The CDR3: CASSPRKTGTSYEQYF. The CDR3 DNA reads as TGTGCCAGCAGTCCAAGAAAGACAGGGACCTCCTACGAGCAGTACTTC.